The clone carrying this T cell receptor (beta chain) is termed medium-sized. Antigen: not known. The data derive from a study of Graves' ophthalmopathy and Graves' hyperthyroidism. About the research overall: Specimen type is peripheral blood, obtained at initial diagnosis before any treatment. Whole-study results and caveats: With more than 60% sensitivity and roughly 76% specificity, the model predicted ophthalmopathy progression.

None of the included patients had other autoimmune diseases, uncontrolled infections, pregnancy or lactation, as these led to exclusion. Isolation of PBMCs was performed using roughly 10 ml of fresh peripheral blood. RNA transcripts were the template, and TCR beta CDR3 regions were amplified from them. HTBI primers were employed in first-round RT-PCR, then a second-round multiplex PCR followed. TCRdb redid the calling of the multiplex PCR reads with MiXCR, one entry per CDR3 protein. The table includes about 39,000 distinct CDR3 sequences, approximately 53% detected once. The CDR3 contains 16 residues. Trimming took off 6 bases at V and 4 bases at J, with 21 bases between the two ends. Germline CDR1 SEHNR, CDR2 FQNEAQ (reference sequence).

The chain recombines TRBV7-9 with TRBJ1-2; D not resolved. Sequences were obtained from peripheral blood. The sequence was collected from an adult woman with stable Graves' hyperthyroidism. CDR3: CASRPLTDQKIYGYTF. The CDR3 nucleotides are TGTGCCAGCAGACCCCTGACGGATCAGAAAATCTATGGCTACACCTTC.